Each of the 14 T cell receptor beta chains below was sequenced from the same sample in a study of CD8 T cells in Susac syndrome. The RNA, roughly 0.5 to 1 ug, was put through reverse transcription using random hexamers. TCRdb ran MiXCR on the immunoSEQ multiplex PCR reads and lists one entry per CDR3 protein. This sample carries 200,000 to 250,000 distinct CDR3 sequences, 80% to 95% of them seen once, and the ten largest clones take about 0.12%. Sequenced input: CD8+ T cells from PBMCs. The source of these receptors is a human donor with multiple sclerosis.

In nucleotides, the CDR3 is TGCAGTGCCCCTCGCTCAGTGGACAGTGAGCAGTTCTTC. It translates to CSAPRSVDSEQFF. The chain carries TRBV20-1 and TRBJ2-1; tentative D call: TRBD1 (6 bases). The V end lost 6 bases, the J end lost 9 bases, and 18 bases lay between the germline ends. Germline CDR1 reads DFQATT; CDR2 reads SNEGSKA (reference sequence). This CDR3 contains 13 residues.

The chain carries TRBV27 and TRBJ2-2; 9 nucleotides agree with TRBD2. This CDR3 contains 15 residues. Germline trimming cut 4 bases from V and 4 bases from J; bases unmatched to any gene: 4. Germline values: CDR1 MNHEY, CDR2 SMNVEV (reference sequence). CDR3 DNA: TGTGCCAGCAGTTACGCTAGCGGGACCACCGGGGAGCTGTTTTTT. Its translation is CASSYASGTTGELFF.

V gene TRBV7-9 combines with J gene TRBJ2-7; no definite D call. The V gene lost 2 bases and the J gene lost 7 bases, with 12 bases spanning the gap. This CDR3 spans 13 amino acids. Germline V gene sequence: CDR1 SEHNR, CDR2 FQNEAQ (reference sequence). The CDR3 DNA is TGTGCCAGCAGCTTAACGGATATTGGGGAGCAGTACTTC. It yields the protein CASSLTDIGEQYF.

There are a few counts of this clonotype. This chain joins TRBV13 and TRBJ2-7, with D uncertain. With 5 bases removed from V and 6 bases from J, the gap between germline ends came to 20 bases. Germline CDR1 and CDR2: PRHDT and FYEKMQ (reference sequence). The CDR3 has 15 amino acids. This chain's CDR3 is CASSVGIPSSSEQYF. In nucleotides, the CDR3 is TGTGCCAGCAGCGTGGGGATCCCGAGTTCGAGCGAGCAGTACTTC.

V usage is TRBV30 and J usage is TRBJ1-1; D is ambiguous. This CDR3 comprises 14 residues. Deletions cut 0 bases from V and 4 bases from J, with 12 bases between. Germline V gives CDR1 GTSNPN, CDR2 SVGIG (reference sequence). The CDR3 here is CAWSVAGSLTEAFF. The DNA of the CDR3 is TGTGCCTGGAGTGTAGCGGGTAGCCTCACTGAAGCTTTCTTT.

The rearrangement links TRBV3-1 to TRBJ2-5; D is perhaps TRBD2 (5 bases). V dropped 2 bases and J dropped 0 bases, with 13 bases sitting between them. Germline values: CDR1 LGHDT, CDR2 YNNKEL (reference sequence). CDR3 length: 16 residues. CDR3 region: CASSQIEDFDQETQYF. The CDR3, as DNA: TGTGCCAGCAGCCAAATTGAGGACTTCGACCAAGAGACCCAGTACTTC.

The CDR3 sequence: CASAGTSGPENIQYF. CDR3 in DNA: TGCGCCAGCGCCGGGACTAGCGGGCCCGAAAACATTCAGTACTTC. The chain uses TRBV4-3 and TRBJ2-4; 12 bases fit TRBD2. Germline CDR1 LGHNA, CDR2 YSLEER. CDR3 length equals 15 residues. V lost 8 bases and J lost 5; bases outside the gene matches: 7.

The J gene is TRBJ2-5, the V gene TRBV7-3, with TRBD2 matching 9 bases. Germline V gene lookup returns CDR1 SGHTA and CDR2 FQGTGA. The CDR3 spans 16 residues. Trimming at V came to 5 bases and at J to 4 bases, leaving 11 bases not matched to a gene. This chain's CDR3 is CASSRVASGIGETQYF. CDR3 nucleotides: TGTGCCAGCAGCCGAGTGGCTAGCGGGATCGGAGAGACCCAGTACTTC.

CDR3 sequence: CASSQDPGRKLFF. CDR3 DNA sequence: TGTGCCAGCAGCCAAGATCCCGGGAGAAAACTGTTTTTT. The chain combines TRBV14 with TRBJ1-4, with unresolved D. This CDR3 is 13 amino acids long. V was pared by 0 bases and J by 10 bases, with 9 bases between. Germline values: CDR1 SGHDN, CDR2 FVKESK.

The chain carries TRBV6-5 and TRBJ2-5; 10 nucleotides agree with TRBD2. Germline CDR1 is MNHEY and CDR2 is SVGAGI. The V segment lost 2 bases and the J segment 5 bases; nucleotides outside the gene matches: 8. This CDR3 has 16 amino acids. The CDR3 coding sequence is TGTGCCAGCAGTTACGGAACTAGCGGGGCCCGGGAGACCCAGTACTTC. Translated: CASSYGTSGARETQYF.

The chain carries TRBV6-2 or TRBV6-3 and TRBJ2-2, with 10 nucleotides matching TRBD2. The CDR3 totals 17 residues. Unmatched junction bases numbered 10, after V lost 7 bases and J lost 2 bases. Germline-derived CDR1 and CDR2 are MNHEY and SVGEGT. The CDR3 DNA follows: TGTGCCAGCAAGGGACTAGCGAGCCTGGAAAACACCGGGGAGCTGTTTTTT. It encodes CASKGLASLENTGELFF.

The J gene is TRBJ2-1, the V gene TRBV12-3 or TRBV12-4, with 7 bases identical to TRBD2. The V and J ends lost 2 bases and 5 bases, in that order; junction bases with no gene match: 6. The CDR3 contains 15 residues. CDR3 DNA: TGTGCCAGCAGTTTATTGGCTAGCGGCAACAATGAGCAGTTCTTC. Translated, it gives CASSLLASGNNEQFF.

The rearrangement uses TRBV12-5 and TRBJ1-2, with TRBD1 matching 7 bases. Germline CDR1 reads LGHNT; CDR2 reads FRNRAP. The CDR3 has 15 amino acids. After removal of 1 base from V and 8 bases from J, the junction contained 10 bases not matched to a gene. This CDR3 is CASGLAAYQGEGYTF. The CDR3 region has the DNA TGTGCTAGTGGTTTGGCCGCCTACCAGGGGGAAGGCTACACCTTC.

This clonotype has just a few counts. The chain carries TRBV13 and TRBJ2-7; the match to TRBD1 covers 9 bases. CDR3 length equals 14 residues. J gave up 5 bases and V 4 bases, and 6 bases lay outside the gene matches. The V gene's germline CDR1 is PRHDT and CDR2 FYEKMQ (reference sequence). CDR3 sequence reads: CASSSGQGIHEQYF. DNA for the CDR3: TGTGCCAGCAGCTCCGGACAGGGGATCCACGAGCAGTACTTC.